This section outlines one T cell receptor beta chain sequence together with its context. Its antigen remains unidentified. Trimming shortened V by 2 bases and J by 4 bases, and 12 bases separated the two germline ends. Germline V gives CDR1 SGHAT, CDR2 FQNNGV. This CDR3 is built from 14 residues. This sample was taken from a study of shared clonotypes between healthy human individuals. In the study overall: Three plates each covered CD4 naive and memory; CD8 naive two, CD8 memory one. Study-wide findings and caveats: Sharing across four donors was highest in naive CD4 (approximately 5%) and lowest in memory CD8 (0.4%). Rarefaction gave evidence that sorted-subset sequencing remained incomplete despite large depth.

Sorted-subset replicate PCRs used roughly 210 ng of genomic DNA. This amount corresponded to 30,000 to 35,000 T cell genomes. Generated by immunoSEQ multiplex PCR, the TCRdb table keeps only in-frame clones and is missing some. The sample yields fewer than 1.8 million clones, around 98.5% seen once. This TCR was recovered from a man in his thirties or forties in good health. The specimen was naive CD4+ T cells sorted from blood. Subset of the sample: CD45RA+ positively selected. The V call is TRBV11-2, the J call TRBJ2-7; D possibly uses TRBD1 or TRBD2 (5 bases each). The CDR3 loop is CASSLSGTPYEQYF. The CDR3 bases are TGTGCCAGCAGCTTATCGGGGACCCCTTACGAGCAGTACTTC.